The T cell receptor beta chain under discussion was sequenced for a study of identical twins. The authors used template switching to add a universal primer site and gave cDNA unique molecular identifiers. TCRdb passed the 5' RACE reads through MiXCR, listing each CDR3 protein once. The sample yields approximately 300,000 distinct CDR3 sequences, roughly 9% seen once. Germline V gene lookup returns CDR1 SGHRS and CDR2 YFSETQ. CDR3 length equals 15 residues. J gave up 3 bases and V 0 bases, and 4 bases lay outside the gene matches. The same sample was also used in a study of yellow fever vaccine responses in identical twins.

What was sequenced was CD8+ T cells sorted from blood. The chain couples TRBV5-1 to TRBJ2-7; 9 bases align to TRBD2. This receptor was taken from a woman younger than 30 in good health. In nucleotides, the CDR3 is TGCGCCAGCAGCTTGGGGGCGGGAGGGGGCTACGAGCAGTACTTC. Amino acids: CASSLGAGGGYEQYF.